Below, one TCR beta chain is given with its context. The CDR3 length is 12 residues. The germline CDR1 and CDR2 sequences are SNHLY and FYNNEI. Trimming took off 6 bases at V and 7 bases at J, with 12 bases between the two ends. Individuals aged about 18 to 90 years were recruited from 24 US areas. As handled by the study authors: Reference gene primers were amplified, and this amplification served to estimate nucleated cell counts. The data were produced by immunoSEQ multiplex PCR, yet TCRdb's version contains in-frame clones alone and is incomplete. V and J calls and clone size are given by that table; D and trimming were obtained from the DNA. The sample yields about 480,000 clones, around 89% seen once. The data derive from a study of blood T cell repertoires in COVID-19. In the study overall: From T cells, B-cell-depleted T cells, or PBMCs came the material, which was cDNA or gDNA.

The receptor's source is a woman in her forties who had recovered from COVID-19. The material sequenced was PBMCs or T cells enriched from blood (not recorded which). The chain recombines TRBV2 with TRBJ2-5; tentatively, D is TRBD2 (6 bases). The CDR3 loop reads CASRGDSSTQYF. The CDR3, as DNA: TGTGCCAGCAGAGGGGACTCCTCGACCCAGTACTTC.